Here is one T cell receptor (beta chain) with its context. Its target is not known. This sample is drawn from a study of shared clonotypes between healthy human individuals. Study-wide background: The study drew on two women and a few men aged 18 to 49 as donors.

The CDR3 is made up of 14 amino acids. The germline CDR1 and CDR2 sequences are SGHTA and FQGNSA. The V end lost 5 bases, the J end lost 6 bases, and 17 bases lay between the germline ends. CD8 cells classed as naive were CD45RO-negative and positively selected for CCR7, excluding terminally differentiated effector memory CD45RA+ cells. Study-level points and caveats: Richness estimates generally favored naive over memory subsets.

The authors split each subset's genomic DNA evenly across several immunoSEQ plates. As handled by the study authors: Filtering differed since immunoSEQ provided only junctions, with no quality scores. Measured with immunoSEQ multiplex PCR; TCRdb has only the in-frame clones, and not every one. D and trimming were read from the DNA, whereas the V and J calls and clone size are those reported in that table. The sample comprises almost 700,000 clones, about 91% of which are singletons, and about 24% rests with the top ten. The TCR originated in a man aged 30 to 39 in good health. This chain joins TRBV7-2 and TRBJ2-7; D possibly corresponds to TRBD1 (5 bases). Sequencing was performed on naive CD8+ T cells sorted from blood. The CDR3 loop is CASSPPDNLLEQYF. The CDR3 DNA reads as TGTGCCAGCAGCCCCCCGGACAACCTCCTCGAGCAGTACTTC. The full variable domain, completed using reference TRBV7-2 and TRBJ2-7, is GAGVSQSPSNKVTEKGKDVELRCDPISGHTALYWYRQSLGQGLEFLIYFQGNSAPDKSGLPSDRFSAERTGGSVSTLTIQRTQQEDSAVYLCASSPPDNLLEQYFGPGTRLTVT.